These 29 T cell receptor beta chains originate from one sample sequenced in a study of OX40 agonist ivuxolimab in advanced cancers. Sequenced by immunoSEQ multiplex PCR; TCRdb stores in-frame clones only, minus some. This table holds 63,000 or so clones, just over 85% found once. This sample comprised CD4+ or CD8+ T cells sorted from blood, obtained in a trial of the OX40 agonist ivuxolimab. Receptors were obtained from an adult with an advanced solid tumor such as melanoma, head and neck, liver or kidney cancer.

The J gene is TRBJ1-1, the V gene TRBV5-1; D may be TRBD1 (5 bases). The germline V gene encodes CDR1 SGHRS and CDR2 YFSETQ. This CDR3 is built from 15 residues. Trimming cost V 0 bases and J 4 bases, with 13 bases left between them. The CDR3 loop is CASSLGQIGGTEAFF. CDR3 nucleotides: TGCGCCAGCAGCTTGGGCCAAATTGGGGGCACTGAAGCTTTCTTT.

The chain recombines TRBV2 with TRBJ2-2, with D possibly being TRBD2 (5 bases). The CDR3 sequence is 13 residues long. CDR1 and CDR2 from the germline V gene are SNHLY and FYNNEI. Trimming removed 10 bases from V and 2 bases from J, with 11 bases in between. This CDR3 reads CATSDSNTGELFF. DNA for the CDR3: TGTGCCACCTCGGACTCTAACACCGGGGAGCTGTTTTTT.

The V call is TRBV7-9, the J call TRBJ2-2, with 12 bases identical to TRBD2. This CDR3 is 15 amino acids long. Germline assignment: CDR1 SEHNR and CDR2 FQNEAQ (reference sequence). The trim removed 5 bases at V and 7 bases at J, leaving 5 bases unmatched. CDR3 bases: TGTGCCAGCAGCCCGGGGACTAGCGGGTTCGGGGAGCTGTTTTTT. Translated: CASSPGTSGFGELFF.

The V and J genes are TRBV7-9 and TRBJ2-7; D possibly corresponds to TRBD1 (5 bases). Deletions cut 1 base from V and 0 bases from J, with 10 bases between. CDR3 size: 15 residues. Germline CDR1 reads SEHNR; CDR2 reads FQNEAQ (reference sequence). The chain's CDR3 is CASSLGPGLSYEQYF. Written as DNA, the CDR3 is TGTGCCAGCAGCTTAGGTCCAGGGCTCTCCTACGAGCAGTACTTC.

The chain uses TRBV19 and TRBJ2-7; the D gene is possibly TRBD1 (5 bases). In germline, CDR1 is LNHDA, CDR2 SQIVND (reference sequence). This CDR3 spans 15 amino acids. Trimming took off 5 bases at V and 7 bases at J, with 21 bases between the two ends. In DNA, the CDR3 is TGTGCCAGTAGTCAGGGAAGGCCCTCGACGGGTGAGCAGTACTTC. Protein: CASSQGRPSTGEQYF.

This sequence joins TRBV28 and TRBJ1-2, with 8 positions matching TRBD1. This CDR3 region has 16 residues. CDR1 MDHEN and CDR2 SYDVKM come from the germline V gene. V gave up 4 bases and J gave up 3 bases; unmatched junction bases: 10. The DNA of the CDR3 is TGTGCCAGCAGTTCCCCATGGACAGGGTTGGACTATGGCTACACCTTC. It encodes CASSSPWTGLDYGYTF.

The V gene is TRBV5-5, the J gene TRBJ1-5, with TRBD1 as a possible D gene (6 bases). V was trimmed by 0 bases and J by 6 bases, leaving 10 bases between them. Looked up from germline, CDR1 is SGHKS and CDR2 is YYEKEE (reference sequence). The CDR3 totals 14 residues. CDR3: CASSLVGGSQPQHF. In nucleotides, the CDR3 is TGTGCCAGCAGCTTGGTCGGGGGCTCTCAGCCCCAGCATTTT.

The chain joins TRBV7-9 to TRBJ2-3; 8 bases are shared with TRBD1. The CDR3 has 19 residues. With 3 bases clipped from V and 5 bases from J, the junction kept 19 bases outside the gene matches. Germline V gene lookup returns CDR1 SEHNR and CDR2 FQNEAQ (reference sequence). The chain's CDR3 is CASSFSTDPDRGVGDTQYF. The CDR3 DNA reads as TGTGCCAGCAGCTTTTCCACCGACCCAGACAGGGGAGTTGGAGATACGCAGTATTTT.

This rearrangement joins TRBV7-2 to TRBJ2-2; 9 bases map to TRBD1. The germline gives CDR1 SGHTA, CDR2 FQGNSA. The CDR3 consists of 14 residues. Trimming at V came to 4 bases and at J to 7 bases, leaving 4 bases not matched to a gene. CDR3 in amino acids: CASSSQGAGGELFF. The CDR3 bases are TGTGCCAGCAGCTCACAGGGGGCAGGCGGGGAGCTGTTTTTT.

The DNA of the CDR3 is TGTGCCAGTAGTTTCCAGGGGGATGAAGCTTTCTTT. Amino acid sequence: CASSFQGDEAFF. The genes are TRBV19 and TRBJ1-1, with 7 bases identical to TRBD1. The V segment lost 5 bases and the J segment 7 bases; nucleotides outside the gene matches: 4. The CDR3 loop spans 12 amino acids. Per germline, CDR1 LNHDA and CDR2 SQIVND (reference sequence).

The chain combines TRBV19 with TRBJ2-7; 10 positions match TRBD2. The CDR3 extends over 15 amino acids. The germline gives CDR1 LNHDA, CDR2 SQIVND (reference sequence). Germline trimming cut 8 bases from V and 1 base from J; bases unmatched to any gene: 8. The CDR3 sequence is CASSGTSGKSYEQYF. The CDR3 DNA reads TGTGCCAGTTCCGGAACTAGCGGGAAGTCCTACGAGCAGTACTTC.

The chain employs TRBV11-2 and TRBJ1-5, with 9 bases lining up with TRBD1. The CDR3 length is 14 residues. V trimming: 5 bases; J trimming: 7 bases; junction bases outside the gene matches: 6. Germline CDR1 SGHAT, CDR2 FQNNGV. The CDR3 region has the DNA TGTGCCAGCAGCCCGGGACAGGGCGGACAGCCCCAGCATTTT. Encoded protein: CASSPGQGGQPQHF.

The gene calls are TRBV10-3 and TRBJ2-1, with 8 bases fitting TRBD2. V lost 1 base to trimming and J lost 6 bases; unmatched junction nucleotides: 5. The CDR3 contains 15 residues. Germline V gene sequence: CDR1 ENHRY, CDR2 SYGVKD. The CDR3 region has the DNA TGTGCCATCAGTGAGTGGGGACTAGAGGGCAATGAGCAGTTCTTC. Protein sequence: CAISEWGLEGNEQFF.

The V call is TRBV9, the J call TRBJ2-3; the D is unclear. The CDR3 is 15 amino acids. Trimming removed 2 bases at V and 2 bases at J, with 12 bases between. Germline CDR1 SGDLS, CDR2 YYNGEE. CDR3 DNA: TGTGCCAGCAGCGTCGGCAGTGCCGTCACAGATACGCAGTATTTT. Protein: CASSVGSAVTDTQYF.

The chain couples TRBV6-5 to TRBJ1-5; no clear D. Trimming cost V 6 bases and J 0 bases, with 6 bases left between them. Germline V gene data show CDR1 as MNHEY and CDR2 as SVGAGI. The CDR3 is made up of 13 amino acids. CDR3 sequence (DNA): TGTGCCAGCAGCCGGTATAGCAATCAGCCCCAGCATTTT. Protein sequence: CASSRYSNQPQHF.

This chain connects TRBV2 to TRBJ2-5, with 9 nucleotides matching TRBD1. The CDR3 extends over 16 amino acids. V lost 6 bases and J lost 3; bases outside the gene matches: 11. Looked up from germline, CDR1 is SNHLY and CDR2 is FYNNEI. The CDR3, as DNA: TGTGCCAGCAGAGTCGGGGACAGGGAGTTGGAAGAGACCCAGTACTTC. Protein product: CASRVGDRELEETQYF. Filled out from reference TRBV2 and TRBJ2-5, the complete variable domain reads EPEVTQTPSHQVTQMGQEVILRCVPISNHLYFYWYRQILGQKVEFLVSFYNNEISEKSEIFDDQFSVERPDGSNFTLKIRSTKLEDSAMYFCASRVGDRELEETQYFGPGTRLLVL.

The gene calls are TRBV7-3 and TRBJ2-3; no clear D gene. The CDR3 has 13 residues. V was clipped by 3 bases and J by 0 bases, with 4 bases between them. Germline CDR1 is SGHTA and CDR2 is FQGTGA. CDR3 coding DNA: TGTGCCAGCAGCTTGGCCAGCACAGATACGCAGTATTTT. Translated, it gives CASSLASTDTQYF.

V gene TRBV6-6 combines with J gene TRBJ2-7; D is unclear. The CDR3 consists of 11 residues. Germline V gives CDR1 MNHNY, CDR2 SVGAGI (reference sequence). Trimming cost V 2 bases and J 7 bases, with 6 bases left between them. The chain's CDR3 is CASSYVGEQYF. The CDR3 coding sequence is TGTGCCAGCAGTTACGTGGGAGAGCAGTACTTC.

The rearrangement joins TRBV5-8 to TRBJ1-5; no reliable D call. Germline lookup yields CDR1 SGHTS and CDR2 YDEGEE. CDR3 length: 14 residues. V lost 4 bases, J lost 2 bases, and 10 bases lay in between. As DNA, the CDR3 is TGTGCCAGCAGCCAAGGAACACGCAATCAGCCCCAGCATTTT. Translating gives CASSQGTRNQPQHF. Filled out from reference TRBV5-8 and TRBJ1-5, the complete variable domain reads EAGVTQSPTHLIKTRGQQATLRCSPISGHTSVYWYQQALGLGLQFLLWYDEGEERNRGNFPPRFSGRQFPNYSSELNVNALELEDSALYLCASSQGTRNQPQHFGDGTRLSIL.

This chain uses TRBV7-2 with TRBJ2-5; TRBD2 agrees at 8 bases. The V gene end was trimmed by 6 bases and the J gene end by 5 bases; junction bases not matched to a gene: 2. This CDR3 contains 12 residues. Germline V lookup: CDR1 SGHTA, CDR2 FQGNSA. CDR3 in amino acids: CASRPGGETQYF. The CDR3 DNA sequence: TGTGCCAGCAGACCGGGAGGGGAGACCCAGTACTTC.

This chain links TRBV11-2 with TRBJ1-5, with a possible D match to TRBD1 (5 bases). The germline V and J ends were trimmed by 4 bases and 6 bases, with 10 bases remaining between them. CDR1 and CDR2 (germline): SGHAT, FQNNGV. The CDR3 extends over 13 amino acids. CDR3 protein: CASSSLDSQPQHF. The CDR3 coding sequence is TGTGCCAGCAGCTCCCTTGACAGTCAGCCCCAGCATTTT. The whole variable domain, filled in from reference TRBV11-2 and TRBJ1-5, reads EAGVAQSPRYKIIEKRQSVAFWCNPISGHATLYWYQQILGQGPKLLIQFQNNGVVDDSQLPKDRFSAERLKGVDSTLKIQPAKLEDSAVYLCASSSLDSQPQHFGDGTRLSIL.

This chain connects TRBV6-5 to TRBJ2-7; 16 nucleotides match TRBD2. V was pared by 5 bases and J by 8 bases, with 3 bases of the junction left unmatched. Germline V lookup: CDR1 MNHEY, CDR2 SVGAGI. The CDR3 is made up of 14 amino acids. The CDR3 here is CASSPGLAGGKQYF. CDR3 nucleotide sequence: TGTGCCAGCAGTCCGGGACTAGCGGGAGGGAAGCAGTACTTC.

This clone was seen once. The chain has TRBV5-1 and TRBJ1-6; D unclear. Trimming left V 2 bases short and J 3 bases short, with 9 bases between. The CDR3 contains 15 residues. Germline values: CDR1 SGHRS, CDR2 YFSETQ. This CDR3 reads CASSFNRDYNSPLHF. The CDR3, as DNA: TGCGCCAGCAGCTTTAACAGAGACTATAATTCACCCCTCCACTTT.

This clone occurred once. The rearrangement links TRBV25-1 to TRBJ2-3; D ambiguous. This CDR3 region has 13 residues. Germline V gives CDR1 MGHDK, CDR2 SYGVNS. V was clipped by 9 bases and J by 2 bases, with 12 bases between them. CDR3 sequence: CASSRVLTDTQYF. DNA of the CDR3: TGTGCCAGTTCCCGGGTTCTCACAGATACGCAGTATTTT.

The rearrangement uses TRBV13 and TRBJ1-1, with TRBD1 matching 7 bases. Germline V gene sequence: CDR1 PRHDT, CDR2 FYEKMQ (reference sequence). The CDR3 covers 18 residues. J lost 1 base, V lost 5 bases, and 16 bases had no gene match. The CDR3 sequence is CASSLSDRAPFRNTEAFF. The CDR3 DNA sequence: TGTGCCAGCAGCCTTAGCGACAGGGCTCCCTTCAGGAACACTGAAGCTTTCTTT.

There are many counts of this clone. The chain joins TRBV28 to TRBJ2-7, with no clear D. The CDR3 is made up of 13 amino acids. The ends were cut back, 2 bases at V and 2 bases at J, with 7 bases in the middle. CDR1 is MDHEN and CDR2 is SYDVKM in the germline V gene. As DNA, the CDR3 is TGTGCCAGCAGTTTACCGGCTACCTACGAGCAGTACTTC. It specifies CASSLPATYEQYF. Together with reference TRBV28 and TRBJ2-7, the CDR3 gives the full variable domain: DVKVTQSSRYLVKRTGEKVFLECVQDMDHENMFWYRQDPGLGLRLIYFSYDVKMKEKGDIPEGYSVSREKKERFSLILESASTNQTSMYLCASSLPATYEQYFGPGTRLTVT.

The genes are TRBV28 and TRBJ2-3, with D unresolved. Germline CDR1 and CDR2: MDHEN and SYDVKM. The length of the CDR3 is 12 residues. V shed 8 bases and J shed 5 bases, with 11 bases lying between them. The CDR3 is CASGSAVDTQYF. For the CDR3, the DNA is TGTGCCAGCGGATCGGCCGTAGATACGCAGTATTTT.

The V gene is TRBV4-2, the J gene TRBJ2-3; D is perhaps TRBD2 (6 bases). V was clipped by 0 bases and J by 1 base, with 11 bases between them. Germline loops: CDR1 LGHNA, CDR2 YNFKEQ. This CDR3 is 16 amino acids long. In DNA form, the CDR3 reads TGTGCCAGCAGCCAAGAAACGGGAGAAGGCACAGATACGCAGTATTTT. Translating gives CASSQETGEGTDTQYF.

This clone has only a few counts. The chain recombines TRBV2 with TRBJ1-5; 10 positions match TRBD1. V trimming: 8 bases; J trimming: 6 bases; junction bases outside the gene matches: 1. Germline loops: CDR1 SNHLY, CDR2 FYNNEI. The length of the CDR3 is 12 residues. The CDR3 DNA follows: TGTGCCAGCGGGACAGGGGCTCAGCCCCAGCATTTT. This codes for CASGTGAQPQHF.